A selection of T cell receptor beta chains follows, all from one sample in a study of blood T cells in healthy people across ages. One entry per CDR3 protein results from TCRdb running MiXCR on the 5' RACE reads. The sample includes some 760,000 distinct CDR3 sequences, 25% of them seen just once. This sample also belongs to another study, concerning T cells of mothers and their children.

The sequenced sample was blood. Receptors were obtained from a boy between 5 and 17 years old in good health. CDR3s include the opening cysteine and the closing phenylalanine or tryptophan. A D gene is named only where the DNA matches it firmly. Rows may omit the clone size; those that give it use once, few, many or a size class.

.	TRBV20-1	TRBJ1-6	once	CSARNLAAGSSYNSPLHF	TGCAGTGCTAGAAATCTCGCGGCCGGGAGCTCCTATAATTCACCCCTCCACTTT
.	TRBV6-1	TRBJ2-7	.	CASSARGRNSYEQYF	TGTGCCAGCAGTGCCAGGGGACGGAATTCCTACGAGCAGTACTTC
.	TRBV12-3/TRBV12-4	TRBJ1-2	few	CASSSTGAGYGYTF	TGTGCCAGCAGTTCAACAGGCGCCGGGTATGGCTACACCTTC
.	TRBV7-9	TRBJ2-7	.	CASSLSGYGGLWAYEQYF	TGTGCCAGCAGCCTCAGCGGGTATGGGGGGCTCTGGGCCTACGAGCAGTACTTC
.	TRBV5-4	TRBJ1-1	.	CASSHVMNTEAFF	TGTGCCAGCAGCCATGTGATGAACACTGAAGCTTTCTTT
.	TRBV29-1	TRBJ2-3	few	CSVDFRLRGPSTDTQYF	TGCAGCGTTGACTTTCGTTTGCGGGGGCCCAGCACAGATACGCAGTATTTT
TRBD2	TRBV20-1	TRBJ2-7	.	CSALGLAGGPSLSYEQYF	TGCAGTGCTCTAGGGCTAGCGGGGGGGCCATCCCTCTCCTACGAGCAGTACTTC
.	TRBV3-1	TRBJ2-5	.	CASSQGRRGRWQETQYF	TGTGCCAGCAGCCAAGGCCGAAGGGGCCGGTGGCAAGAGACCCAGTACTTC
.	TRBV10-3	TRBJ1-5	.	CAISGVQGDGNQPQHF	TGTGCCATCAGTGGGGTACAGGGAGATGGCAATCAGCCCCAGCATTTT
.	TRBV10-3	TRBJ2-7	.	CAISETSEQYF	TGTGCCATCAGTGAGACATCCGAGCAGTACTTC
TRBD2	TRBV5-1	TRBJ2-1	.	CASSLAGEGYNDQFF	TGCGCCAGCAGCTTGGCGGGGGAGGGCTACAATGATCAGTTCTTC
.	TRBV3-1	TRBJ2-6	.	CASSQERRTSGANVLTF	TGTGCCAGCAGCCAAGAACGGAGGACGTCTGGGGCCAACGTCCTGACTTTC
TRBD1	TRBV28	TRBJ2-2	few	CASRTGGAGTGELFF	TGTGCCAGCAGGACAGGGGGCGCGGGCACCGGGGAGCTGTTTTTT
.	TRBV6-5	TRBJ1-2	few	CASSYSINYGYTF	TGTGCCAGCAGTTATTCCATTAACTATGGCTACACCTTC
.	TRBV9	TRBJ2-7	few	CASSVEATFYEQYF	TGTGCCAGCAGCGTAGAGGCAACCTTCTACGAGCAGTACTTC
.	TRBV6-2/TRBV6-3	TRBJ1-4	.	CASSYRKVSEKLFF	TGTGCCAGCAGTTACCGCAAGGTATCCGAAAAACTGTTTTTT
.	TRBV6-5	TRBJ2-4	.	CASSRGAKNIQYF	TGTGCCAGCAGCCGGGGAGCCAAAAACATTCAGTACTTC
.	TRBV9	TRBJ2-3	few	CASSGVGITDTQYF	TGTGCCAGCAGCGGTGTGGGCATCACAGATACGCAGTATTTT
.	TRBV5-1	TRBJ2-1	.	CASTSDGAYNEQFF	TGCGCCAGCACGTCGGACGGAGCCTACAATGAGCAGTTCTTC
TRBD1	TRBV12-3/TRBV12-4	TRBJ1-5	.	CASSVAGTGVGQPQHF	TGTGCCAGCAGTGTTGCCGGGACAGGGGTAGGTCAGCCCCAGCATTTT
TRBD2	TRBV5-1	TRBJ2-2	few	CASSSLAGVAGELFF	TGCGCCAGCAGCTCCCTAGCGGGGGTGGCCGGGGAGCTGTTTTTT
TRBD1	TRBV4-3	TRBJ2-7	.	CASSQTRDRAYYEQYF	TGCGCCAGCAGCCAAACCCGGGACAGGGCTTACTACGAGCAGTACTTC
.	TRBV7-9	TRBJ2-5	.	CASSPGWGETQYF	TGTGCCAGCAGCCCTGGCTGGGGGGAGACCCAGTACTTC
TRBD2	TRBV6-1	TRBJ2-1	.	CASSEGTLAGSYNEQFF	TGTGCCAGCAGTGAAGGTACTCTAGCGGGATCCTACAATGAGCAGTTCTTC
.	TRBV20-1	TRBJ2-1	few	CSARDQGGIAWDEQFF	TGCAGTGCTAGAGATCAAGGGGGTATCGCCTGGGATGAGCAGTTCTTC
.	TRBV2	TRBJ1-5	.	CASSKGRGTQPQHF	TGTGCCAGCAGTAAAGGGAGGGGTACCCAGCCCCAGCATTTT
.	TRBV28	TRBJ2-5	.	CASSIRGTSRETQYF	TGTGCCAGCAGTATTAGAGGGACTTCACGGGAGACCCAGTACTTC
.	TRBV3-1	TRBJ2-3	.	CASSPAGAHTDTQYF	TGTGCCAGCAGCCCCGCCGGGGCGCACACAGATACGCAGTATTTT
.	TRBV6-2/TRBV6-3	TRBJ1-6	.	CASAGRQGASPLHF	TGTGCCAGCGCGGGGAGGCAGGGAGCCTCACCCCTCCACTTT
.	TRBV5-5	TRBJ1-2	few	CASSLAEGIIPYGYTF	TGTGCCAGCAGCTTGGCCGAGGGGATCATCCCCTATGGCTACACCTTC
TRBD2	TRBV28	TRBJ2-7	few	CASSFIAGGNHEQYF	TGTGCCAGCAGTTTTATAGCGGGAGGTAACCACGAGCAGTACTTC
TRBD2	TRBV6-4	TRBJ2-1	few	CASSEEAGAWNEQFF	TGTGCCAGCAGTGAGGAAGCGGGAGCATGGAATGAGCAGTTCTTC
.	TRBV20-1	TRBJ2-7	.	CSANVPGLDYEQYF	TGCAGTGCCAATGTTCCGGGACTGGACTACGAGCAGTACTTC
.	TRBV18	TRBJ2-1	few	CASSPTGHGDEQFF	TGTGCCAGCTCACCGACGGGACATGGGGATGAGCAGTTCTTC
.	TRBV20-1	TRBJ2-2	.	CSARDRGPTWDAGELFF	TGCAGTGCTAGAGATCGCGGACCCACCTGGGACGCCGGGGAGCTGTTTTTT
.	TRBV4-1	TRBJ1-5	.	CASSHTGNQPQHF	TGCGCCAGCAGTCATACAGGGAACCAGCCCCAGCATTTT
TRBD1	TRBV12-3/TRBV12-4	TRBJ1-4	.	CASSGQGGKLFF	TGTGCCAGCAGCGGACAGGGAGGAAAACTGTTTTTT
TRBD2	TRBV12-3/TRBV12-4	TRBJ2-1	.	CASSPGLAESNEQFF	TGTGCCAGCAGCCCGGGACTAGCGGAGAGCAATGAGCAGTTCTTC
TRBD2	TRBV3-1	TRBJ2-1	few	CASSRETLAGDNEQFF	TGTGCCAGCAGCCGAGAAACACTAGCGGGGGACAATGAGCAGTTCTTC